The entry below gives a single TCR beta chain sequence along with its context. This receptor's antigen is unknown. Nothing much larger sits one base from this clone, and base qualities are not available. CD8 naive samples were obtained by positive selection for CCR7 among CD45RO-negative cells, yielding a CD45RA+CCR7+ population from which TemRA cells were excluded. Donors were healthy HIV-negative adults with no recently reported acute infections or vaccinations. Every donor was a Caucasian adult residing in Nashville, Tennessee, USA. Blood was collected by leukapheresis, and PBMCs were isolated by Ficoll-Histopaque density gradient centrifugation and then cryopreserved in liquid nitrogen vapor phase. Analytical flow cytometry was used to check the purity and quantity of each magnetically sorted T cell population. Each sorted fraction had its genomic DNA isolated and then quantified by UV absorbance on a Nanodrop 2000c.

This record belongs to a study of shared clonotypes between healthy human individuals (dated by TCRdb to 2020 to 2022). In the study overall: The cohort included a few men and a couple of women between 18 and 49 years of age. For each donor, three plates each were used for CD4 naive and CD4 memory, two plates were used for CD8 naive, and one plate was used for CD8 memory. To estimate repertoire size and how much clonotypes are shared between individuals, the study performed deep sequencing of blood TCR repertoires from a handful of healthy adults. Different laboratories and diverse techniques were used to prepare libraries and sequence TCR repertoires, to increase sequencing depth and limit assay-specific biases. Between about 0.94 and 8.9 billion PBMCs per donor were obtained by leukapheresis. Study-level results and caveats: Sampling was restricted to blood, and TCR repertoires in tissues likely differ from the TCR repertoires found in blood. The small number of donors limited the genetic and exposure-history diversity represented. Across a handful of donors, approximately 5% of naive CD4, around 3.3% of naive CD8, roughly 2.3% of memory CD4, and roughly 0.41% of memory CD8 clonotypes were shared. Naive subsets generally had larger estimated clonotype richness than memory subsets did. Based on pairwise subsampling, the degree of clonotype sharing among donors was expected to be affected by sequencing depth. Higher generation probabilities were observed for clonotypes shared by all four sorted-subset donors than for non-shared clonotypes. Even with the large sequencing depth, rarefaction of the sorted-subset datasets indicated that sequencing was incomplete.

Using the deep immunoSEQ assay, TCR CDR3 regions were amplified from genomic DNA by multiplex PCR. Extracted genomic DNA from each cell subset was distributed evenly across all wells of several immunoSEQ 96-well plates, and each plate was treated as a replicate. For sorted subsets, around 200 ng genomic DNA, equal to tens of thousands of T cell genomes, was loaded into each replicate PCR. The purified libraries were quantified using a Qubit 3.0 fluorometer, sized with a Bioanalyzer 2100, and then quantified again using the KAPA Library Quantification kit. Each immunoSEQ 96-well plate was sequenced on its own single-read 150-cycle Illumina NextSeq 550 flow cell. For the original study's pipeline: Because the immunoSEQ output included only junctional sequences and no quality scores, the filtering could not be the same as the filtering used for full-length reads. To assign V/J genes and CDR3, sequences were annotated using PyIR, a Python wrapper for IgBLAST v1.9, with IMGT germline references. Reads were removed for weak V/J assignments (E-value above 1e-6), missing CDR3, stop codons, out-of-frame junctions, or ambiguous translated residues. V3J clonotypes were defined by identical inferred V gene, J gene, and CDR3 amino acid sequence. The percentage overlap between two repertoires was calculated by dividing the number of shared unique clonotypes by the size of the smaller repertoire. Richness of each repertoire was evaluated using RTK rarefaction, the Chao1 estimator, and Recon v2.1 estimates of unobserved clonotypes. Generation probabilities for all TCRbeta clonotypes obtained by the gDNA method from a few donors were computed using OLGA. TCRdb's version of the immuneACCESS table is confined to in-frame rearrangements and falls short of the full clone set. An unresolved V gene accounts for under half of the shortfall where checked; the remainder is of unknown origin. The D gene and trimming were derived from the DNA, and the V and J assignments and clone size from that table. The sample records over 2,000,000 clones, approximately 92% of which are singletons. The top ten hold under 2% of the sample.

Trimmed from V: 5 bases; trimmed from J: 0 bases; junction bases lacking a gene match: 5. CDR1 SNHLY and CDR2 FYNNEI are derived from the germline V gene. From the cysteine up to the phenylalanine, the CDR3 has a length of 16 residues. The DNA shown is the 48-base CDR3, in frame from base 1. The TCR was taken from a man younger than 35 in good health. Some clones in this sample may be carry-over from other donors' samples. The chain joins TRBV2 to TRBJ1-1; 11 junctional bases match TRBD1. Sequenced input: naive CD8+ T cells from PBMCs. The intended sense of this specimen's cell subset or site label: CD45RA+CCR7+. DNA sequence: TGTGCCAGCAGTACCGGGACAGGGGGTTTGAACACTGAAGCTTTCTTT. Its protein is CASSTGTGGLNTEAFF.